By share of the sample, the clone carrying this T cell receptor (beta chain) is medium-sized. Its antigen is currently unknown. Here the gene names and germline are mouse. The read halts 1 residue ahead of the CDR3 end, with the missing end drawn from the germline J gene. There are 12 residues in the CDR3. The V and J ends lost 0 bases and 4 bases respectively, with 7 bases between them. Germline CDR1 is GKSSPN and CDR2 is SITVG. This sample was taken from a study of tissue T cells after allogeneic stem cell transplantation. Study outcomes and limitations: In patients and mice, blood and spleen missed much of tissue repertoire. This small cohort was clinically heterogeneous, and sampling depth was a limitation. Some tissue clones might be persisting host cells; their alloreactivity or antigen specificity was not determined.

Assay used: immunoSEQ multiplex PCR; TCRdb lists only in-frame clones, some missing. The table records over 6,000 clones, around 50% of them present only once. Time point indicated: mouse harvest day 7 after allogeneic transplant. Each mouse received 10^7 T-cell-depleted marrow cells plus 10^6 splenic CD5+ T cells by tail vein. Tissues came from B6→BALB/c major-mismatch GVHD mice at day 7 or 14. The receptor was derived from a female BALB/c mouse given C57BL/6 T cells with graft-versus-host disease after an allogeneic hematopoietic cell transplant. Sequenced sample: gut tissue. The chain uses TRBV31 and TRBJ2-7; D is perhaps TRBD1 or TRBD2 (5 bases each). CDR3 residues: CAWSLRGYEQYF. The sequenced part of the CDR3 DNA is TGTGCCTGGAGTCTCCGGGGGTATGAACAGTAC.